The next 32 T cell receptor beta chains were all read from a single sample in a study of T cell repertoires in ileal Crohn's disease. Sequenced by immunoSEQ multiplex PCR; TCRdb stores in-frame clones only, minus some. The sample shows some 14,000 clones, nearly 80% of them seen only once. The sample consisted of ileal tissue. The source of these receptors is an adult with Crohn's disease.

Comments on this clone: At one end the junction does not follow the germline gene, possibly because of a read error. The rearrangement uses TRBV18 and TRBJ1-6, with a possible D match to TRBD1 (6 bases). The CDR3 covers 15 residues. CDR1 and CDR2 from the germline V gene are KGHSH and LQKENI. Here the CDR3 DNA reads TGTGCCAACTCACAAGCAGGGAGGGGGAATTCACCCCTCCACTTT. Its protein is CANSQAGRGNSPLHF. The variable domain in full, completed from reference TRBV18 and TRBJ1-6, reads NAGVMQNPRHLVRRRGQEARLRCSPMKGHSHVYWYRQLPEEGLKFMVYLQKENIIDESGMPKERFSAEFPKEGPSILRIQQVVRGDSAAYFCANSQAGRGNSPLHFGNGTRLTVT.

The CDR3 DNA follows: TGTGCCTGGAGTGTGGGTAGTAGCTCGGGGAATGAGCAGTTCTTC. This translates into CAWSVGSSSGNEQFF. The chain carries TRBV30 and TRBJ2-1; a weak D match, TRBD2 (5 bases). The CDR3 is 15 amino acids. The germline V gene has CDR1 GTSNPN and CDR2 SVGIG (reference sequence). V dropped 0 bases and J dropped 7 bases, with 16 bases sitting between them.

This clone occurred a few times. The rearrangement uses TRBV28 and TRBJ2-7, with TRBD2 matching over 8 bases. The trim removed 6 bases at V and 2 bases at J, leaving 12 bases unmatched. Germline V gives CDR1 MDHEN, CDR2 SYDVKM. The CDR3 runs 16 residues. In DNA form, the CDR3 reads TGTGCCAGCAGCCCACTGGGCGGGGGGTGGACCTACGAGCAGTACTTC. Residues: CASSPLGGGWTYEQYF.

The chain has TRBV28 and TRBJ2-7; possible D gene TRBD2, 6 bases. The CDR3 extends over 16 amino acids. In germline, CDR1 is MDHEN, CDR2 SYDVKM. The V end lost 5 bases, the J end lost 0 bases, and 17 bases lay between the germline ends. CDR3 amino acids: CASSPGGAGFSYEQYF. The CDR3 DNA reads TGTGCCAGCAGTCCCGGGGGAGCGGGCTTCTCCTACGAGCAGTACTTC.

This rearrangement joins TRBV2 to TRBJ2-5; D gene unclear. The V gene's germline CDR1 is SNHLY and CDR2 FYNNEI. V was trimmed by 6 bases and J by 0 bases, leaving 11 bases between them. This CDR3 is built from 14 residues. The CDR3 loop is CASRNELNQETQYF. The CDR3 region has the DNA TGTGCCAGCAGGAACGAACTAAACCAAGAGACCCAGTACTTC.

The chain couples TRBV5-4 to TRBJ2-1; no clear D gene. The germline V gene encodes CDR1 SGHNT and CDR2 YYREEE (reference sequence). V was pared by 4 bases and J by 0 bases, with 11 bases between. The CDR3 spans 15 residues. The CDR3 DNA reads as TGTGCCAGCAGCCCTACCTCGAGCTCCTACAATGAGCAGTTCTTC. Protein sequence: CASSPTSSSYNEQFF.

A few counts support this clone. The chain carries TRBV27 and TRBJ2-2; 8 bases line up with TRBD1. V lost 11 bases, J lost 4 bases, and 9 bases stayed unmatched. CDR1 is MNHEY, CDR2 SMNVEV, per germline (reference sequence). The CDR3 length is 14 residues. The CDR3 loop is CASSRDRTTGELFF. The DNA of the CDR3 is TGTGCCTCCTCCCGGGACAGGACCACCGGGGAGCTGTTTTTT.

V usage is TRBV7-6 and J usage is TRBJ2-7, with 9 bases that match TRBD1. The CDR3 totals 14 residues. The junction had 4 bases not matched to a gene; V was cut back by 5 bases and J by 2 bases. From germline, CDR1 is SGHVS and CDR2 FNYEAQ. The CDR3 is CASSRGQGAYEQYF. DNA of the CDR3: TGTGCCAGCAGCCGGGGACAGGGAGCCTACGAGCAGTACTTC.

This clone has more than one count but fewer than ten. The genes are TRBV5-4 and TRBJ2-7; TRBD2 aligns across 10 bases. The ends lost 4 bases at V and 2 bases at J; junction bases unmatched: 9. The CDR3 sequence is 16 residues long. Germline V gene sequence: CDR1 SGHNT, CDR2 YYREEE (reference sequence). CDR3: CASSHWSGGEAYEQYF. The CDR3 DNA is TGTGCCAGCAGCCACTGGAGCGGGGGGGAGGCCTACGAGCAGTACTTC.

The chain has TRBV2 and TRBJ1-5, with a weak D call TRBD1 (5 bases). Germline assignment: CDR1 SNHLY and CDR2 FYNNEI. CDR3 length equals 15 residues. V was pared by 3 bases and J by 3 bases, with 12 bases between. The CDR3 coding sequence is TGTGCCAGCAGTGACCCCAGGGCGCTCAATCAGCCCCAGCATTTT. Encoded protein: CASSDPRALNQPQHF. Full variable domain (missing parts from reference TRBV2 and TRBJ1-5): EPEVTQTPSHQVTQMGQEVILRCVPISNHLYFYWYRQILGQKVEFLVSFYNNEISEKSEIFDDQFSVERPDGSNFTLKIRSTKLEDSAMYFCASSDPRALNQPQHFGDGTRLSIL.

CDR3 bases: TGTGCCAGCAGTGAGGGACAGGGGACCTCCTACGAGCAGTACTTC. It encodes CASSEGQGTSYEQYF. The chain joins TRBV6-1 to TRBJ2-7; 10 positions match TRBD1. The ends lost 3 bases at V and 0 bases at J; junction bases unmatched: 2. CDR3 length equals 15 residues. Germline V gene sequence: CDR1 MNHNS, CDR2 SASEGT.

As regards this clone: An end of the junction does not agree with germline; a read error may underlie this. The rearrangement links TRBV6-6 to TRBJ2-7; D gene unclear. The CDR3 is made up of 12 amino acids. CDR1 is MNHNY, CDR2 SVGAGI, per germline (reference sequence). The CDR3: CASRYSFYEQYF. CDR3 DNA sequence: TGTGCCAGCAGGTACTCCTTCTACGAGCAGTACTTC.

The rearrangement uses TRBV6-5 and TRBJ1-1; maybe TRBD1 (6 bases). Germline V lookup: CDR1 MNHEY, CDR2 SVGAGI. The length of the CDR3 is 14 residues. V lost 6 bases to trimming and J lost 3 bases, with 14 bases between them. Here the CDR3 DNA reads TGTGCCAGCAGGCCACAGGGAAGGGACACTGAAGCTTTCTTT. It translates to CASRPQGRDTEAFF.

This clone was counted once. CDR3 sequence reads: CAISVLSGGIYEQYF. The CDR3 DNA reads as TGTGCCATCAGTGTTCTTAGCGGGGGAATTTACGAGCAGTACTTC. This chain uses TRBV10-3 with TRBJ2-7; 9 bases fit TRBD2. Looked up from germline, CDR1 is ENHRY and CDR2 is SYGVKD. V was pared by 4 bases and J by 4 bases, with 8 bases of the junction left unmatched. The CDR3 sequence is 15 residues long.

V and J are TRBV7-6 and TRBJ1-2; D not resolved. The CDR3 loop spans 14 amino acids. V lost 2 bases to trimming and J lost 0 bases, with 7 bases between them. CDR1 and CDR2 from the germline V gene are SGHVS and FNYEAQ. CDR3 DNA: TGTGCCAGCAGCTTACAACCTACTAACTATGGCTACACCTTC. It is translated as CASSLQPTNYGYTF.

The rearrangement uses TRBV27 and TRBJ2-3; D is uncertain. V gave up 2 bases and J gave up 0 bases, with 15 bases separating them. CDR1 is MNHEY, CDR2 SMNVEV, per germline (reference sequence). There are 17 residues in the CDR3. The CDR3 region has the DNA TGTGCCAGCAGTTTACTCGGTCGGAGCTTTAGCACAGATACGCAGTATTTT. Translation: CASSLLGRSFSTDTQYF.

V is TRBV7-8 and J is TRBJ1-4; tentative D call: TRBD1 (5 bases). The V end lost 2 bases, the J end lost 8 bases, and 12 bases lay between the germline ends. Germline CDR1 and CDR2: SGHVS and FQNEAQ. The CDR3 covers 14 residues. CDR3 DNA sequence: TGTGCCAGCAGCTTATGGGGGGACGCGGAAAAACTGTTTTTT. Amino acid sequence: CASSLWGDAEKLFF. Complete variable domain (other parts from reference TRBV7-8 and TRBJ1-4): GAGVSQSPRYKVAKRGQDVALRCDPISGHVSLFWYQQALGQGPEFLTYFQNEAQLDKSGLPSDRFFAERPEGSVSTLKIQRTQQEDSAVYLCASSLWGDAEKLFFGSGTQLSVL.

The gene calls are TRBV5-6 and TRBJ2-3; the D is unclear. Per the germline V gene, CDR1 is SGHDT and CDR2 is YYEEEE. Trimming cost V 3 bases and J 2 bases, with 13 bases left between them. CDR3 size: 15 residues. The chain's CDR3 is CASSSPPRHTDTQYF. CDR3 DNA: TGTGCCAGCAGCTCACCTCCGCGACACACAGATACGCAGTATTTT.

The chain uses TRBV6-1 and TRBJ2-7, with 11 bases fitting TRBD2. The V segment lost 4 bases and the J segment 4 bases; nucleotides outside the gene matches: 6. The CDR3 loop spans 15 amino acids. Germline CDR1 MNHNS, CDR2 SASEGT. The CDR3, as DNA: TGTGCCAGCAGTGTTAGCGGGGGGGCTTCGTACGAGCAGTACTTC. Encoded protein: CASSVSGGASYEQYF.

This chain uses TRBV7-6 with TRBJ1-2; 9 bases fit TRBD1. CDR1 is SGHVS, CDR2 FNYEAQ, per germline. This CDR3 is 13 amino acids long. With 5 bases clipped from V and 7 bases from J, the junction kept 5 bases outside the gene matches. The CDR3 protein is CASSRGQGFGYTF. CDR3 nucleotide sequence: TGTGCCAGCAGCCGAGGACAGGGGTTTGGCTACACCTTC.

CDR3 sequence (DNA): TGTGCCAGCAGTGAAGTGGGCAGGGGTTATCAGCCCCAGCATTTT. Its translation is CASSEVGRGYQPQHF. V usage is TRBV6-1 and J usage is TRBJ1-5; tentatively, D is TRBD1 (6 bases). CDR3 size: 15 residues. V dropped 1 base and J dropped 5 bases, with 12 bases sitting between them. Germline values: CDR1 MNHNS, CDR2 SASEGT.

This clone has more than one count but fewer than ten. The same CDR3 can be traced to other DNA sequences in this sample. CDR3 residues: CASSLSAVSYNSPLHF. For the CDR3, the DNA is TGTGCCAGCAGTTTATCAGCGGTCTCCTATAATTCACCCCTCCACTTT. The V and J genes are TRBV27 and TRBJ1-6; D uncertain. CDR1 is MNHEY and CDR2 is SMNVEV in the germline V gene (reference sequence). The CDR3 has 16 residues. Between the trimmed V and J ends, which lost 0 bases and 0 bases, there was a span of 6 bases.

This chain connects TRBV30 to TRBJ1-2; 9 nucleotides match TRBD1. CDR1 and CDR2 from the germline V gene are GTSNPN and SVGIG (reference sequence). Trimming removed 1 base from V and 4 bases from J; junction bases left unmatched: 1. CDR3 length equals 13 residues. The CDR3 region is CAWSDRGPYGYTF. The CDR3 nucleotides read TGTGCCTGGAGTGACAGGGGGCCCTATGGCTACACCTTC. Full variable domain (outside the CDR3, taken from reference TRBV30 and TRBJ1-2): SQTIHQWPATLVQPVGSPLSLECTVEGTSNPNLYWYRQAAGRGLQLLFYSVGIGQISSEVPQNLSASRPQDRQFILSSKKLLLSDSGFYLCAWSDRGPYGYTFGSGTRLTVV.

This clone was picked up a small number of times. Here the CDR3 DNA reads TGTGCCAGTAGTCCCCGGGACAGAAATGGCTACACCTTC. Encoded protein: CASSPRDRNGYTF. The genes are TRBV19 and TRBJ1-2, with 7 bases fitting TRBD1. CDR3 length: 13 residues. Looked up from germline, CDR1 is LNHDA and CDR2 is SQIVND (reference sequence). V trimming: 5 bases; J trimming: 6 bases; junction bases outside the gene matches: 6.

The V call is TRBV5-1, the J call TRBJ1-6, with a weak D call TRBD1 (5 bases). The CDR3 is made up of 16 amino acids. Germline CDR1 reads SGHRS; CDR2 reads YFSETQ. Deletions cut 1 base from V and 7 bases from J, with 15 bases between. Written as DNA, the CDR3 is TGCGCCAGCAGCTTGTCCCCCCCAGGGTTGAATTCACCCCTCCACTTT. Translated, it gives CASSLSPPGLNSPLHF.

The rearrangement links TRBV18 to TRBJ1-1; 8 positions agree with TRBD1. Germline V gene data show CDR1 as KGHSH and CDR2 as LQKENI. V lost 3 bases to trimming and J lost 0 bases; unmatched junction nucleotides: 6. This CDR3 contains 16 residues. In nucleotides, the CDR3 is TGTGCCAGCTCACCTAGACAGGGGACTATGAACACTGAAGCTTTCTTT. Protein: CASSPRQGTMNTEAFF.

Note on this clone: Other nucleotide sequences from this sample produce the same CDR3. As DNA, the CDR3 is TGTGCCAGCAGTTACGGACAGGGGACCACTGAAGCTTTCTTT. Translation: CASSYGQGTTEAFF. The genes are TRBV6-5 and TRBJ1-1, with 9 nucleotides matching TRBD1. Germline trimming cut 2 bases from V and 4 bases from J; bases unmatched to any gene: 2. Per the germline V gene, CDR1 is MNHEY and CDR2 is SVGAGI. This CDR3 has 14 residues.

This sequence joins TRBV7-2 and TRBJ2-5; 7 nucleotides line up with TRBD1. Per germline, CDR1 SGHTA and CDR2 FQGNSA. This CDR3 comprises 16 residues. V dropped 8 bases and J dropped 5; count of bases not matched to a gene: 17. The DNA for the CDR3 is TGTGCCAGCCGACCAATATCGACACAGGGGACGGAGACCCAGTACTTC. Protein: CASRPISTQGTETQYF.

This clone was counted between two and nine times. The chain links TRBV7-9 to TRBJ2-2; 10 bases are shared with TRBD2. CDR1 and CDR2 (germline): SEHNR, FQNEAQ (reference sequence). The CDR3 is made up of 16 amino acids. Trimming at V came to 5 bases and at J to 2 bases, leaving 5 bases not matched to a gene. The chain's CDR3 is CASSRLAGVNTGELFF. The CDR3 DNA reads as TGTGCCAGCAGCCGGCTAGCGGGGGTTAACACCGGGGAGCTGTTTTTT.

V gene TRBV28 combines with J gene TRBJ2-5; 8 bases are shared with TRBD1. The ends lost 4 bases at V and 1 base at J; junction bases unmatched: 5. Looked up from germline, CDR1 is MDHEN and CDR2 is SYDVKM. This CDR3 has 15 residues. CDR3 sequence reads: CASSSPQGAQETQYF. The CDR3 region has the DNA TGTGCCAGCAGTTCCCCTCAGGGGGCCCAAGAGACCCAGTACTTC.

V gene TRBV7-6 combines with J gene TRBJ2-1; 8 bases map to TRBD2. Per germline, CDR1 SGHVS and CDR2 FNYEAQ. CDR3 length equals 16 residues. J lost 5 bases, V lost 5 bases, and 11 bases had no gene match. The DNA for the CDR3 is TGTGCCAGCAGCCCGGCTGCAGCGGGAGTAAACAATGAGCAGTTCTTC. Translating it yields CASSPAAAGVNNEQFF.

The rearrangement links TRBV7-7 to TRBJ1-5, with TRBD1 as a possible D gene (6 bases). Per the germline V gene, CDR1 is SSHAT and CDR2 is FNYEAQ (reference sequence). The CDR3 runs to 14 residues. This chain's CDR3 is CASQGGQKHQPQHF. The CDR3 DNA reads as TGTGCTAGCCAAGGAGGACAGAAACATCAGCCCCAGCATTTT.